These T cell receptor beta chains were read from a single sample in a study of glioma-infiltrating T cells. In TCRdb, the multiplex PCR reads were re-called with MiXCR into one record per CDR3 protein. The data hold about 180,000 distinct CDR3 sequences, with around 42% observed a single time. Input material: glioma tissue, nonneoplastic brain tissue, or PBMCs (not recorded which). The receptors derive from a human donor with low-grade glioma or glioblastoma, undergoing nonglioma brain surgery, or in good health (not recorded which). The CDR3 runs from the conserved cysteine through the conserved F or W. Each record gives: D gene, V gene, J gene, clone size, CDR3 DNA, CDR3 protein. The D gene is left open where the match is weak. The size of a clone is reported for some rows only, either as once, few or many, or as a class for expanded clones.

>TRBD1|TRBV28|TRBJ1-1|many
TGTGCCAGCAGCCTTGGACAGGAGGACACTGAAGCTTTCTTT
CASSLGQEDTEAFF
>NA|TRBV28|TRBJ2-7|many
TGTGCCAGCAGTACTCGGGTCGGCAGCTCCTACGAGCAGTACTTC
CASSTRVGSSYEQYF
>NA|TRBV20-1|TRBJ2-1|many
TGCAGTGCTTTAGCGGATTCCTACAATGAGCAGTTCTTC
CSALADSYNEQFF
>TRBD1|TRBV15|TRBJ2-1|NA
TGTGCCACCAGCCAAGGACAGGGGGCGGTCAATGAGCAGTTCTTC
CATSQGQGAVNEQFF
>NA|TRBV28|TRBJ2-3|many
TGTGCCAGCAGTTTACTCGCGGATACGCAGTATTTT
CASSLLADTQYF
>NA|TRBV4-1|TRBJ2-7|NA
TGCGCCAGCAGCCAAGTTCTCGCCGGGAGTTCACCGTTTTACGAGCAGTACTTC
CASSQVLAGSSPFYEQYF
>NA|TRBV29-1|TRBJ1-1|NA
TGCAGCGCTAAAGGGACGGAGAAAACTGAAGCTTTCTTT
CSAKGTEKTEAFF
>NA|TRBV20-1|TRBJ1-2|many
TGCAGTGCTAGAGTTGATAGAGCAGCACTCTACTATGGCTACACCTTC
CSARVDRAALYYGYTF
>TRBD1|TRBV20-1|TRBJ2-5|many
TGCAGTGCTACCCCCCGACAGGGAAGACAAGAGACCCAGTACTTC
CSATPRQGRQETQYF
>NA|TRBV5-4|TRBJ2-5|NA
TGTGCCAGCAGCCAACGTGCCAAAGAGACCCAGTACTTC
CASSQRAKETQYF
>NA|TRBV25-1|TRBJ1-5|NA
TGTGCCATCAGTGCGGGTGGAGTCCATCATCCCCAGCATTTT
CAISAGGVHHPQHF
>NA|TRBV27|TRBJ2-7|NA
TGTGCCAGCAGCCACTTCAGACGCGGCTACGAGCAGTACTTC
CASSHFRRGYEQYF
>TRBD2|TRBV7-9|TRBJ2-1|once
TGTGCCAGCAGCTTAGAGACGGGGGGGCGAGGTGAGCAGTTCTTC
CASSLETGGRGEQFF
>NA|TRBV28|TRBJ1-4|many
TGTGCCAGCAGACCCAATGACAGGTCGTGGGGTGAAAAACTGTTTTTT
CASRPNDRSWGEKLFF
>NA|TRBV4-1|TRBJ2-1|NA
TGCGCCAGCAGCCAAGAAAGGGGGGGGCGCCATGAGCAGTTCTTC
CASSQERGGRHEQFF
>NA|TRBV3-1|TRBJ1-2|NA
TGTGCCAGCAGCCAGGCAGCGGGATATGATGGATACACCTTC
CASSQAAGYDGYTF
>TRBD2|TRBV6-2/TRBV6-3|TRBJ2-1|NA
TGTGCCAGGGGCATAGCGGGTCACTACAATGAGCAGTTCTTC
CARGIAGHYNEQFF
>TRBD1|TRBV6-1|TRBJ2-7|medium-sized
TGTGCCAGCAGTCCGGGACAGACCAACGAGCAGTACTTC
CASSPGQTNEQYF
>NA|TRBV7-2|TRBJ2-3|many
TGTGCCAGCAGCTTAGCTATATACGGCACAGATACGCAGTATTTT
CASSLAIYGTDTQYF
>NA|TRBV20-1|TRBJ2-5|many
TGCAGTGCTAGAGAACGGGGGACCCAGTACTTC
CSARERGTQYF
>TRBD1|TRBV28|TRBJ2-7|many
TGTGCCAGCAGTTTAGGTGACAGGGGAGGAAACGAGCAGTACTTC
CASSLGDRGGNEQYF
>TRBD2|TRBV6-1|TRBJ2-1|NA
TGTGCCAGCATCACCCCTACTAGCGGGATGCGGTATGAGCAGTTCTTC
CASITPTSGMRYEQFF
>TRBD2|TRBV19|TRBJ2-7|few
TGTGCCAGTAGTCCGACTAGCCCCTCCCGCGAGCAGTACTTC
CASSPTSPSREQYF
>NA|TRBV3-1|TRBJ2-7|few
TGTGCCAGCAGCCAACAGGGTAACGAGCAGTACTTC
CASSQQGNEQYF
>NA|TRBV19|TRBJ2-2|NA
TGTGCCAGTAGTATTCCGGGTTCTACAAACACCGGGGAGCTGTTTTTT
CASSIPGSTNTGELFF
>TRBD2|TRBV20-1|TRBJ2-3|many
TGCAGTGGACTAGCGGACCGAGTAGATACGCAGTATTTT
CSGLADRVDTQYF
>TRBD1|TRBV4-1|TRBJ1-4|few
TGCGCCAGCAGCCAAGACAGGGGGGGCGAAAAACTGTTTTTT
CASSQDRGGEKLFF
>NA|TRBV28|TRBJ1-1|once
TGTACCAGCGGGACCGGACTGAGTGAAGCTTTCTTT
CTSGTGLSEAFF
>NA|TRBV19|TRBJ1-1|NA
TGTGCCAGTAGTATCCCCCTGCGAGGGGGTGAAGCTTTCTTT
CASSIPLRGGEAFF
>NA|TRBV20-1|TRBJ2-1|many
TGCAGTGCTAGGAATCCTACTCCGCGCAATGAGCAGTTCTTC
CSARNPTPRNEQFF
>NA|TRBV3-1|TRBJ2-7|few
TGTGCCAGCAGCCAAGATGGAACGGGCATCTACGAGCAGTACTTC
CASSQDGTGIYEQYF
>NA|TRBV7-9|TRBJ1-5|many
TGTGCCAGCAGCTTAGGGGGGTTAGATCAGCCCCAGCATTTT
CASSLGGLDQPQHF
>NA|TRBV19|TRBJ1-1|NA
TGTGCCAAAGCACCGAACACTGAATCTTTCTTT
CAKAPNTESFF
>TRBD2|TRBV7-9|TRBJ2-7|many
TGTGCCAGCACCAGCGGGGACGAGCAGTACTTC
CASTSGDEQYF
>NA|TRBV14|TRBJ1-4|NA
TGTGCCAGCAGCCAAGATAGGATAGCGAATGGAAAACTGTTTTTT
CASSQDRIANGKLFF
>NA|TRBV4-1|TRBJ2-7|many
TGCGCCAGCAGCCAAGAGCCCCCCCCTGGGGAATACGAGCAGTACTTC
CASSQEPPPGEYEQYF
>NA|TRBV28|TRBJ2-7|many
TGTGCCAGCAGACCGACAGACTACGAGCAGTACTTC
CASRPTDYEQYF
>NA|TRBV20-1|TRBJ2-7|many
TGCAGTGCTCCTACCATTCAGGGAGGCTTCGACGAGCAGTACTTC
CSAPTIQGGFDEQYF
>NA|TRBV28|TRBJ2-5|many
TGTGCCAGCAGTTTAAGTTGGGGAACCGAACAAGAGACCCAGTACTTC
CASSLSWGTEQETQYF
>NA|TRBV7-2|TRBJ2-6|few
TGTGCCAGCAGCTTAAAAGGGGGCTCTGGGGCCAACGTCCTGACTTTC
CASSLKGGSGANVLTF
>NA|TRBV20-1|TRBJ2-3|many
TGCAGCCCGACTAGAGGAACAGCAGATACGCAGTATTTT
CSPTRGTADTQYF
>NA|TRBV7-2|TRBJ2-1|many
TGTGCCAGCAGCTGGCCTAGCAATGAGCAGTTCTTC
CASSWPSNEQFF
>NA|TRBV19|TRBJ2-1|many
TGTGCCAGTAGATCTCGGAGCTCCTACAATGAGCAGTTCTTC
CASRSRSSYNEQFF
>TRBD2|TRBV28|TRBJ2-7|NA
TGTGCCAGCAGTTTACCTCGACTAGCGAGCGCCTCCTACGAGCAGTACTTC
CASSLPRLASASYEQYF
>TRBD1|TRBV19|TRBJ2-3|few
TGTGCCAGTAGGAAACAGGGGGAGGCAGATACGCAGTATTTT
CASRKQGEADTQYF
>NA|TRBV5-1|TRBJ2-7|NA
TGCGCCAGCAGCTTTTTGCAAAATTACGAGCAGAACTTC
CASSFLQNYEQNF
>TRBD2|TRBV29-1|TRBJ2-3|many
TGCAGCGCCGAGCGGGGCCCCACAGATACGCAGTATTTT
CSAERGPTDTQYF
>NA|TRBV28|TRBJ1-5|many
TGTGCCAGCAGTCCGGGACCGAACAATCAGCCCCAGCATTTT
CASSPGPNNQPQHF
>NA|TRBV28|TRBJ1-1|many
TGTGCCAGCAGTTTAACGGGTTCGGTTAAGAACACTGAAGCTTTCTTT
CASSLTGSVKNTEAFF
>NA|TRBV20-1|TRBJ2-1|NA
TGCAGTGCTAGAGAAGGTCGGGACCACTACAATGAGCAGTTCTTC
CSAREGRDHYNEQFF
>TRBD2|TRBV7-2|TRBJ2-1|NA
TGTGCCAGCAGCTTTCTAGCGGGAGGGACGGATGAGCAGTTCTTC
CASSFLAGGTDEQFF